The rows below give T cell receptor beta chains drawn from one sample of a study of PD-1 blockade in classical Hodgkin lymphoma. Method: immunoSEQ multiplex PCR; TCRdb's copy keeps in-frame clones and lacks some. The sample consists of 15,000 to 16,000 clones, approximately 80% of them appearing once. This specimen consisted of peripheral blood mononuclear cells (PBMCs), obtained before the second cycle of nivolumab. Receptor source: a human donor with classical Hodgkin lymphoma. The CDR3 runs from the conserved cysteine through the conserved F or W. A D gene is named only where the DNA matches it firmly. The size field is filled for only some rows; it gives once, few, many or a size class.

size: NA; D: TRBD2; V: TRBV4-1; J: TRBJ2-3; DNA: TGCGCCAGCAGGCCGACTAGCGGGAGCTCTCCCACGCAGTATTTT; CDR3: CASRPTSGSSPTQYF
size: NA; D: NA; V: TRBV7-8; J: TRBJ1-6; DNA: TGTGCCAGCAGCTTACTGGCGGGGACCCTTTATAATTCACCCCTCCACTTT; CDR3: CASSLLAGTLYNSPLHF
size: once; D: TRBD1; V: TRBV30; J: TRBJ1-3; DNA: TGTGCCTGGACCGGGACAGGGGAGGGGAATGCTGGAAACACCATATATTTT; CDR3: CAWTGTGEGNAGNTIYF
size: few; D: NA; V: TRBV6-1; J: TRBJ1-5; DNA: TGTGCCAGCAGTGAAGCGCTTCGACTACATAGCAATCAGCCCCAGCATTTT; CDR3: CASSEALRLHSNQPQHF
size: NA; D: TRBD2; V: TRBV9; J: TRBJ2-3; DNA: TGTGCCAGCAGCGTACGAGCGGGGGGCGGGGATACGCAGTATTTT; CDR3: CASSVRAGGGDTQYF
size: NA; D: TRBD1; V: TRBV11-2; J: TRBJ1-5; DNA: TGTGCCAGCAGCTTGACAGGGGGCGATCAGCCCCAGCATTTT; CDR3: CASSLTGGDQPQHF
size: NA; D: NA; V: TRBV9; J: TRBJ2-2; DNA: TGTGCCAGCAGCGCCCGGCTAGACAGCGCGAACACCGGGGAGCTGTTTTTT; CDR3: CASSARLDSANTGELFF
size: NA; D: TRBD1; V: TRBV9; J: TRBJ2-3; DNA: TGTGCCAGCAGCGTATTGACAGGGGGGGAAAGGGATACGCAGTATTTT; CDR3: CASSVLTGGERDTQYF
size: NA; D: TRBD1; V: TRBV18; J: TRBJ1-2; DNA: TGTGCCAGCTCAGGGACAGGCCCCTATGGCTACACCTTC; CDR3: CASSGTGPYGYTF
size: NA; D: NA; V: TRBV7-9; J: TRBJ2-7; DNA: TGTGCCAGCAGCTCCACAGGGTTTTTCTACGAGCAGTACTTC; CDR3: CASSSTGFFYEQYF
size: NA; D: NA; V: TRBV2; J: TRBJ2-3; DNA: TGTGCCAGCAGTTTTGAGGGGGAGGATACGCAGTATTTT; CDR3: CASSFEGEDTQYF
size: NA; D: NA; V: TRBV18; J: TRBJ1-5; DNA: TGTGCCAGCTCATTACAGGGACATAGCAATCAGCCCCAGCATTTT; CDR3: CASSLQGHSNQPQHF
size: NA; D: TRBD1; V: TRBV9; J: TRBJ1-2; DNA: TGTGCCAGCAGCGTCAGCGACAGGGTCTATGGCTACACCTTC; CDR3: CASSVSDRVYGYTF
size: NA; D: NA; V: TRBV7-2; J: TRBJ2-1; DNA: TGTGCCAGCAGCTTAGCGGGCATCTTGAAGGGACGAGGTTCCCAGGACAATGAGCAGTTCTTC; CDR3: CASSLAGILKGRGSQDNEQFF
size: NA; D: NA; V: TRBV6-6; J: TRBJ1-1; DNA: TGTGCCAGCAGTTACTCGGCGGGTCTGAACACTGAAGCTTTCTTT; CDR3: CASSYSAGLNTEAFF
size: NA; D: NA; V: TRBV30; J: TRBJ2-2; DNA: TGTGCCTGGAGTGTTTCGTGGGGATTCGCCGGGGAGCTGTTTTTT; CDR3: CAWSVSWGFAGELFF
size: NA; D: TRBD2; V: TRBV11-1; J: TRBJ2-7; DNA: TGTGCCAGCAGCCGCGACGATGGACTAGCGGGAGGGAGAGTGCAGTACTTC; CDR3: CASSRDDGLAGGRVQYF
size: NA; D: NA; V: TRBV7-8; J: TRBJ2-5; DNA: TGTGCCAGCAGCTTAGCCCTAGAGACCCAGTACTTC; CDR3: CASSLALETQYF
size: once; D: NA; V: TRBV5-4; J: TRBJ2-7; DNA: TGTGCCAGCAGCTTATCTGAGTCCCACGAGCAGTACTTC; CDR3: CASSLSESHEQYF
size: NA; D: NA; V: TRBV29-1; J: TRBJ2-1; DNA: TGCAGCGTCGGGGGGCAGACCTCCTACAATGAGCAGTTCTTC; CDR3: CSVGGQTSYNEQFF
size: NA; D: TRBD2; V: TRBV5-1; J: TRBJ2-3; DNA: TGCGCCAGCAGCTTGGGTGGGACTAGCGGGACCACAGATACGCAGTATTTT; CDR3: CASSLGGTSGTTDTQYF
size: NA; D: TRBD1; V: TRBV19; J: TRBJ2-7; DNA: TGTGCCAGTAGTATGACACAGGGGGCCTACGAGCAGTACTTC; CDR3: CASSMTQGAYEQYF
size: NA; D: NA; V: TRBV6-5; J: TRBJ1-5; DNA: TGTGCCAGCAGGCTACAGGGTCTAGGGCAGCCCCAGCATTTT; CDR3: CASRLQGLGQPQHF
size: NA; D: NA; V: TRBV5-1; J: TRBJ2-2; DNA: TGCGCCAGCAGCCTCAAGAACACCGGGGAGCTGTTTTTT; CDR3: CASSLKNTGELFF
size: NA; D: TRBD2; V: TRBV5-1; J: TRBJ2-3; DNA: TGCGCCAGCAGCCCCGGACTAGCGGGAGGGAACACAGATACGCAGTATTTT; CDR3: CASSPGLAGGNTDTQYF
size: NA; D: NA; V: TRBV6-5; J: TRBJ2-7; DNA: TGTGCCAGCAGTTCAGGGTTAGTCGACGAGCAGTACTTC; CDR3: CASSSGLVDEQYF
size: NA; D: NA; V: TRBV5-4; J: TRBJ2-1; DNA: TGTGCCAGCAGCCTTATTACTAGTACGGATGAGCAGTTCTTC; CDR3: CASSLITSTDEQFF
size: NA; D: TRBD1; V: TRBV5-1; J: TRBJ2-1; DNA: TGCGCCAGCAGCTTGGGACAGGGAACCTACAATGAACAGTTCTTC; CDR3: CASSLGQGTYNEQFF
size: NA; D: TRBD2; V: TRBV6-4; J: TRBJ2-3; DNA: TGTGCCAGCAGTAAGCGGGGGCCGAGCACAGATACGCAGTATTTT; CDR3: CASSKRGPSTDTQYF
size: once; D: NA; V: TRBV5-1; J: TRBJ2-7; DNA: TGCGCCAGCAGCTTGGCCTCCCAGGGGACTGGCTACGAGCAGTACTTC; CDR3: CASSLASQGTGYEQYF
size: NA; D: NA; V: TRBV4-1; J: TRBJ1-6; DNA: TGCGCCAGCAGCCAACCCCCCCCTTTGGCAGGTCCGGGTTCACCCCTCCACTTT; CDR3: CASSQPPPLAGPGSPLHF
size: NA; D: NA; V: TRBV27; J: TRBJ2-1; DNA: TGTGCCAGCAGTCCTCCGGCCCGGGGGTCCTACAATGAGCAGTTCTTC; CDR3: CASSPPARGSYNEQFF
size: NA; D: NA; V: TRBV10-1; J: TRBJ1-5; DNA: TGCGCCAGCAGTGAGTCGGGGGGGGCTGGCAATCAGCCCCAGCATTTT; CDR3: CASSESGGAGNQPQHF
size: NA; D: TRBD2; V: TRBV2; J: TRBJ2-7; DNA: TGTGCCAAACGAAGAAGCGGGGGATACGAGCAGTACTTC; CDR3: CAKRRSGGYEQYF
size: medium-sized; D: TRBD1; V: TRBV2; J: TRBJ1-5; DNA: TGTGCCAGCAGTGCGACAGGGGATGATCAGCCCCAGCATTTT; CDR3: CASSATGDDQPQHF
size: NA; D: NA; V: TRBV7-8; J: TRBJ2-1; DNA: TGTGCCAGCAGCTTAGAAGGGGTAGTCTACAATGAGCAGTTCTTC; CDR3: CASSLEGVVYNEQFF
size: NA; D: NA; V: TRBV7-3; J: TRBJ1-1; DNA: TGTGCCAGCAGTCTAACAGGGTCGGCTGAAGCTTTCTTT; CDR3: CASSLTGSAEAFF
size: NA; D: NA; V: TRBV19; J: TRBJ1-2; DNA: TGTGCCAGTTCCTCGAATCCCCAGGGTATCTCCTACTATGGCTACACCTTC; CDR3: CASSSNPQGISYYGYTF
size: NA; D: NA; V: TRBV2; J: TRBJ2-1; DNA: TGTGCCAGCAGGGATTTTAGGGGAATCGGAGATGAGCAGTTCTTC; CDR3: CASRDFRGIGDEQFF
size: once; D: NA; V: TRBV7-9; J: TRBJ2-7; DNA: TGTGCCAGCAGCTTAGGAAGTATCAGCTCCTACGAGCAGTACTTC; CDR3: CASSLGSISSYEQYF